Below, one T cell receptor beta chain is given with its context. This record comes from a study of blood T cell repertoires in COVID-19. The protocol was immunoSEQ multiplex PCR, while the TCRdb copy is restricted to in-frame clones and leaves out a portion. The sample holds over 120,000 clones, over 70% seen once. This receptor was obtained from a man between 65 and 80 years old who had recovered from COVID-19. Sequenced input: peripheral blood.

In DNA form, the CDR3 reads TGTGCCAGCAGCTTAACCCAGGGGAAGAGAATGAACACTGAAGCTTTCTTT. It encodes CASSLTQGKRMNTEAFF. The chain has TRBV13 and TRBJ1-1, with a tentative D call TRBD1 (6 bases). Trimming took off 2 bases at V and 0 bases at J, with 16 bases between the two ends. The V gene's germline CDR1 is PRHDT and CDR2 FYEKMQ (reference sequence). The CDR3 is 17 residues long.